Given below is one TCR beta chain in context. This specimen comes from a study of early T cells in non-severe SARS-CoV-2 infection. Looking at the study overall: Sequenced material consisted of bulk RNA (from unsorted whole blood), and chains were unpaired.

Individual cDNA molecules received unique molecular identifiers. From the 5' RACE reads, TCRdb called clonotypes with MiXCR, one entry per CDR3 protein. The sample lists around 49,000 distinct CDR3 sequences; approximately 10% were seen once. Sample: whole blood. The clonotype originates from an adult who was a healthcare worker with PCR-confirmed SARS-CoV-2 infection or an uninfected control (not recorded which).

This CDR3 reads CASSLVAGGSYEQYF. CDR3 nucleotide sequence: TGTGCCAGCAGCTTGGTCGCAGGGGGGTCCTACGAGCAGTACTTC. This chain connects TRBV5-5 to TRBJ2-7, with D possibly being TRBD1 (7 bases). Trimming took 0 bases from V and 1 from J, leaving 11 bases between them. The CDR3 has 15 residues. The germline V gene has CDR1 SGHKS and CDR2 YYEKEE (reference sequence). Full variable domain (rest looked up from reference TRBV5-5 and TRBJ2-7): DAGVTQSPTHLIKTRGQQVTLRCSPISGHKSVSWYQQVLGQGPQFIFQYYEKEERGRGNFPDRFSARQFPNYSSELNVNALLLGDSALYLCASSLVAGGSYEQYFGPGTRLTVT.